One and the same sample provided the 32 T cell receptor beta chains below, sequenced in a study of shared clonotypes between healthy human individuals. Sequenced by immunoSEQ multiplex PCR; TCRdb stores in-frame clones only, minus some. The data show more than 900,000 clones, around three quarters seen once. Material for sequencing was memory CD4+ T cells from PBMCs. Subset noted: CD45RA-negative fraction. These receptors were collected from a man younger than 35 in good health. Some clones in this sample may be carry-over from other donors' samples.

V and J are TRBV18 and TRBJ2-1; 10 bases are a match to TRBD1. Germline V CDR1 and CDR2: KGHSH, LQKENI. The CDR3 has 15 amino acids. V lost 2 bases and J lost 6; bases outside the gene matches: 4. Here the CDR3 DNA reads TGTGCCAGCTCACCATCGAGACAGGGGGCCAATGAGCAGTTCTTC. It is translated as CASSPSRQGANEQFF.

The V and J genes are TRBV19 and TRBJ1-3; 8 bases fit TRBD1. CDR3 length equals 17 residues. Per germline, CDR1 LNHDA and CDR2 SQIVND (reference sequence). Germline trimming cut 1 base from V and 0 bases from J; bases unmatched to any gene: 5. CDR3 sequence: CASSIARTGFSGNTIYF. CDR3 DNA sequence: TGTGCCAGTAGTATAGCCCGGACAGGGTTCTCTGGAAACACCATATATTTT.

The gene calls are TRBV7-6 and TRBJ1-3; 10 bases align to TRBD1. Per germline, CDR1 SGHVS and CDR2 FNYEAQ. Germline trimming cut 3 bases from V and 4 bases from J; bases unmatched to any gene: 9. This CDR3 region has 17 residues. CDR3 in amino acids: CASSLSVGQGSGNTIYF. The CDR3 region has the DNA TGTGCCAGCAGCTTGAGTGTGGGACAGGGGTCCGGAAACACCATATATTTT.

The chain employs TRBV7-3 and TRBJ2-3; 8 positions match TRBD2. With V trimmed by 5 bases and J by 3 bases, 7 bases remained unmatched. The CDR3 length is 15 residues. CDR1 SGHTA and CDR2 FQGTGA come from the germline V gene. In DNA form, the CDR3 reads TGTGCCAGCAGCCCCGCGGCGGGAGGAACAGATACGCAGTATTTT. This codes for CASSPAAGGTDTQYF. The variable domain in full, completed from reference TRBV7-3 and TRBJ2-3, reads GAGVSQTPSNKVTEKGKYVELRCDPISGHTALYWYRQSLGQGPEFLIYFQGTGAADDSGLPNDRFFAVRPEGSVSTLKIQRTERGDSAVYLCASSPAAGGTDTQYFGPGTRLTVL.

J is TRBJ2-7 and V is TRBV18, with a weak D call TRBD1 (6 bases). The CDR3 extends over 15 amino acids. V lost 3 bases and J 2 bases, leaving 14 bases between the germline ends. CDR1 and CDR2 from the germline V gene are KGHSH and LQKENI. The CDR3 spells CASSPPGHRTYEQYF. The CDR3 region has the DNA TGTGCCAGCTCACCGCCGGGACACCGGACCTACGAGCAGTACTTC.

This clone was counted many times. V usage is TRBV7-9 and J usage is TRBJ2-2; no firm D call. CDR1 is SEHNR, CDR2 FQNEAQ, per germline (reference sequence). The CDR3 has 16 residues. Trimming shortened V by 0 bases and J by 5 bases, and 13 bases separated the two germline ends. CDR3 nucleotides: TGTGCCAGCAGCTTAGCCGACCTCTTGGGGACCGGGGAGCTGTTTTTT. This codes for CASSLADLLGTGELFF.

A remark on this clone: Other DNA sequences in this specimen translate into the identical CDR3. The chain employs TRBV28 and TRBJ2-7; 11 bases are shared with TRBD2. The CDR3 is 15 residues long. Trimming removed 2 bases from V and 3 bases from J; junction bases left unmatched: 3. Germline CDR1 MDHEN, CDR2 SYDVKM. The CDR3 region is CASSLPGLAVYEQYF. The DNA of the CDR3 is TGTGCCAGCAGTTTACCGGGACTAGCGGTCTACGAGCAGTACTTC.

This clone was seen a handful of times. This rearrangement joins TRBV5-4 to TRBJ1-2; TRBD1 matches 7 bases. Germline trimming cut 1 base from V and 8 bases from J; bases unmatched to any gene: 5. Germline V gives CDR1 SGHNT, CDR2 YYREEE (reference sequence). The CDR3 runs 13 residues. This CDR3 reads CASSLKGARGYTF. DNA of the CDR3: TGTGCCAGCAGCTTGAAGGGGGCGCGCGGCTACACCTTC.

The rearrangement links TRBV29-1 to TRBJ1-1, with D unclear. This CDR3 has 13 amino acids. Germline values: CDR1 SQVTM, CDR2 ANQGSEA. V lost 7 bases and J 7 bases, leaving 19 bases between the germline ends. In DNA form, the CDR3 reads TGCAGCGCCCAGCGGCGGGGTTTTAATGAAGCTTTCTTT. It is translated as CSAQRRGFNEAFF.

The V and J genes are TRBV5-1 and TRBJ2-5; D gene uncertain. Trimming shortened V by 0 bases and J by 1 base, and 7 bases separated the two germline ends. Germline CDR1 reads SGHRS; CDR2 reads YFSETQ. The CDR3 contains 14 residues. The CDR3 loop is CASSLAALQETQYF. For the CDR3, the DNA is TGCGCCAGCAGCTTGGCGGCTCTCCAAGAGACCCAGTACTTC.

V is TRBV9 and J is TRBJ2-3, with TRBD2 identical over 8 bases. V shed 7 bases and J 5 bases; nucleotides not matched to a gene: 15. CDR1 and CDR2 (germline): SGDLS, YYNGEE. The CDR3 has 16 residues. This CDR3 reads CASGPGDGRAGDTQYF. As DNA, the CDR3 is TGTGCCAGCGGGCCCGGCGACGGGAGGGCCGGAGATACGCAGTATTTT.

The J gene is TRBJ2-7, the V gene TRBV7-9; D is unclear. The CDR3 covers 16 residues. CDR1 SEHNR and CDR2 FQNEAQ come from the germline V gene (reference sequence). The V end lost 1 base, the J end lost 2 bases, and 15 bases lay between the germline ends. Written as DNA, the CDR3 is TGTGCCAGCAGCTTAGTAGTCGGCAGGCCTACCTACGAGCAGTACTTC. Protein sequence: CASSLVVGRPTYEQYF.

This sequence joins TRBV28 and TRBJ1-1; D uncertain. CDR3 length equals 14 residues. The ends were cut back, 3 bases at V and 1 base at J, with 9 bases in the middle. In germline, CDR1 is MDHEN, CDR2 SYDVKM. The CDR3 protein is CASSFEGTNTEAFF. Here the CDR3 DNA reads TGTGCCAGCAGTTTTGAGGGCACGAACACTGAAGCTTTCTTT.

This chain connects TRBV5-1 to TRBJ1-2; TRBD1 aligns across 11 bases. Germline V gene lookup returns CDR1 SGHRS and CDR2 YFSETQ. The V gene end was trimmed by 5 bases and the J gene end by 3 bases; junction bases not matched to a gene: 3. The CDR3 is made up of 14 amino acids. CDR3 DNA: TGCGCCAGCAGTCAGGGACAGGGGGACTATGGCTACACCTTC. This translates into CASSQGQGDYGYTF.

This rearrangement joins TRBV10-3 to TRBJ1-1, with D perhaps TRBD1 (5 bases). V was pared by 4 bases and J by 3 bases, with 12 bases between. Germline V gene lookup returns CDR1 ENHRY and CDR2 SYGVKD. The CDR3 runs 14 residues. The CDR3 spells CAISVRGGDTEAFF. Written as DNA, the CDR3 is TGTGCCATCAGTGTCCGAGGAGGGGACACTGAAGCTTTCTTT.

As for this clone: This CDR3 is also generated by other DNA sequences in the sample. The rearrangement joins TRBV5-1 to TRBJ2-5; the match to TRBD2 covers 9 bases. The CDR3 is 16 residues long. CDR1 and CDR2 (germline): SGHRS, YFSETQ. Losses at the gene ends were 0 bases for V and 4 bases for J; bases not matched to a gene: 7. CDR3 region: CASSLGVAGVGETQYF. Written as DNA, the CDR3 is TGCGCCAGCAGCTTGGGTGTAGCGGGAGTGGGAGAGACCCAGTACTTC.

The CDR3 DNA sequence: TGTGCCAGCAGCCCCGGGGGAGCGGGCTGGAATGAGCAGTTCTTC. Its translation is CASSPGGAGWNEQFF. The chain recombines TRBV28 with TRBJ2-1, with D maybe TRBD2 (6 bases). The V end lost 6 bases, the J end lost 7 bases, and 19 bases lay between the germline ends. The CDR3 extends over 15 amino acids. CDR1 is MDHEN, CDR2 SYDVKM, per germline.

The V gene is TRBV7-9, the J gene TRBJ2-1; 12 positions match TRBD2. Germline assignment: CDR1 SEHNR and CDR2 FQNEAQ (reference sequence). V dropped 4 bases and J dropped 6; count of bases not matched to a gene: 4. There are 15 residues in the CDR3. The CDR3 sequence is CASSYRLAGANEQFF. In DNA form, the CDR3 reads TGTGCCAGCAGCTACCGACTAGCGGGAGCCAATGAGCAGTTCTTC.

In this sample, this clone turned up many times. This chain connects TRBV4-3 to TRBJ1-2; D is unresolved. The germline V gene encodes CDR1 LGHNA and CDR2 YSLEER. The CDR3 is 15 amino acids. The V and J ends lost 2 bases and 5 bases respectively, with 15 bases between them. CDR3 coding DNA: TGCGCCAGCAGCCAACAGTTTGGAGGGATATATGGCTACACCTTC. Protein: CASSQQFGGIYGYTF.

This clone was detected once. For the CDR3, the DNA is TGCAGCGTACGGGAGGGAAACACTGAAGCTTTCTTT. Its protein product is CSVREGNTEAFF. V is TRBV29-1 and J is TRBJ1-1; D is unresolved. The germline V gene has CDR1 SQVTM and CDR2 ANQGSEA. Trimming removed 6 bases at V and 2 bases at J, with 10 bases between. CDR3 size: 12 residues. Variable domain in full (rest from reference TRBV29-1 and TRBJ1-1): SAVISQKPSRDICQRGTSLTIQCQVDSQVTMMFWYRQQPGQSLTLIATANQGSEATYESGFVIDKFPISRPNLTFSTLTVSNMSPEDSSIYLCSVREGNTEAFFGQGTRLTVV.

CDR3 protein: CASSPDRGHGNTIYF. The CDR3 DNA sequence: TGTGCCAGCAGTCCGGACAGGGGGCATGGAAACACCATATATTTT. V gene TRBV28 combines with J gene TRBJ1-3; 11 bases align to TRBD1. V gave up 5 bases and J gave up 3 bases; unmatched junction bases: 3. This CDR3 has 15 residues. Germline CDR1 and CDR2: MDHEN and SYDVKM. Using reference TRBV28 and TRBJ1-3 for the parts outside the CDR3, the full variable domain is DVKVTQSSRYLVKRTGEKVFLECVQDMDHENMFWYRQDPGLGLRLIYFSYDVKMKEKGDIPEGYSVSREKKERFSLILESASTNQTSMYLCASSPDRGHGNTIYFGEGSWLTVV.

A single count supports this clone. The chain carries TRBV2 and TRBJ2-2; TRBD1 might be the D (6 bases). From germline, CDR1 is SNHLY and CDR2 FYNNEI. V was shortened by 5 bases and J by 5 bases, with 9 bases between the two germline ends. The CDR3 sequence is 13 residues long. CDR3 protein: CASSPGATGELFF. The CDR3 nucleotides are TGTGCCAGCAGTCCAGGGGCGACCGGGGAGCTGTTTTTT. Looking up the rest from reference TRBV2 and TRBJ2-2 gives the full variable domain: EPEVTQTPSHQVTQMGQEVILRCVPISNHLYFYWYRQILGQKVEFLVSFYNNEISEKSEIFDDQFSVERPDGSNFTLKIRSTKLEDSAMYFCASSPGATGELFFGEGSRLTVL.

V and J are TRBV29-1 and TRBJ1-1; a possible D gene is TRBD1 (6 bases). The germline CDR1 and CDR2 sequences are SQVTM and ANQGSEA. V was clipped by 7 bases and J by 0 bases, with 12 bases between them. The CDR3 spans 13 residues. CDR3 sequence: CSAKGHLNTEAFF. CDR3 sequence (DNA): TGCAGCGCCAAGGGACACTTGAACACTGAAGCTTTCTTT.

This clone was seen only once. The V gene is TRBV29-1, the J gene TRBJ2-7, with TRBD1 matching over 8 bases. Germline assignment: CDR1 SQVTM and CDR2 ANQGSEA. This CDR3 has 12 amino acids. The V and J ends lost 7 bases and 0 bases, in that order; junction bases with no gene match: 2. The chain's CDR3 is CSAGQGSYEQYF. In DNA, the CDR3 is TGCAGCGCCGGACAGGGCTCCTACGAGCAGTACTTC.

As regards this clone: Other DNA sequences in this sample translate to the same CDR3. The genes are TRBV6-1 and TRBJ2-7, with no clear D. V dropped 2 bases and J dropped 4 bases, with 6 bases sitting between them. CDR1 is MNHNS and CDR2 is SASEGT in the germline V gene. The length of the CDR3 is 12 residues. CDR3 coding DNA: TGTGCCAGCAGTGAATCTGGATACGAGCAGTACTTC. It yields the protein CASSESGYEQYF.

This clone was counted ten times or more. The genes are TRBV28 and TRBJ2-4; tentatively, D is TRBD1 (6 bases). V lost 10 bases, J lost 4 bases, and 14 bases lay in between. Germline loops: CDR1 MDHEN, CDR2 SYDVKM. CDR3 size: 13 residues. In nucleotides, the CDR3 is TGTGCCACCCTGGGGCAGGGGAAAAACATTCAGTACTTC. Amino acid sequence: CATLGQGKNIQYF.

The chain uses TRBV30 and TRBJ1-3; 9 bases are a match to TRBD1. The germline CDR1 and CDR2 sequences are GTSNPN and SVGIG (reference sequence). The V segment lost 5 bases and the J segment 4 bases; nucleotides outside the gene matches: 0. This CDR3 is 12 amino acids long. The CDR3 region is CAWGTGGNTIYF. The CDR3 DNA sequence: TGTGCCTGGGGGACAGGGGGAAACACCATATATTTT. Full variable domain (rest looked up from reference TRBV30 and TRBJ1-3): SQTIHQWPATLVQPVGSPLSLECTVEGTSNPNLYWYRQAAGRGLQLLFYSVGIGQISSEVPQNLSASRPQDRQFILSSKKLLLSDSGFYLCAWGTGGNTIYFGEGSWLTVV.

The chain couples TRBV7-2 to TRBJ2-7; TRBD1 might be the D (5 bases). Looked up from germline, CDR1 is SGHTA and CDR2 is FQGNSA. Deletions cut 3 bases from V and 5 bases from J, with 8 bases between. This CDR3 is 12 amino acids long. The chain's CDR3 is CASSFARDEQYF. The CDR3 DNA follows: TGTGCCAGCAGCTTTGCCAGGGACGAGCAGTACTTC.

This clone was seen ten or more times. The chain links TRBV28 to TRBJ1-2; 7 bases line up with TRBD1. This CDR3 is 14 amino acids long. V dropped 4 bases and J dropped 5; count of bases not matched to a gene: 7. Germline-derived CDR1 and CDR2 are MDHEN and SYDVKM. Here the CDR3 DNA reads TGTGCCAGCAGTTGGGGTATACAGGGGTATGGCTACACCTTC. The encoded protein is CASSWGIQGYGYTF.

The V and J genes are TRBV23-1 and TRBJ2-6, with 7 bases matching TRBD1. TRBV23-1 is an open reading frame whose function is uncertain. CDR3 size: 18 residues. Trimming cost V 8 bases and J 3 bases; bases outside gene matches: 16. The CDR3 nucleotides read TGCGCCAGCTCCCACACCGCCAGGGGGTATGTTGGGGCCAACGTCCTGACTTTC. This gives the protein CASSHTARGYVGANVLTF.

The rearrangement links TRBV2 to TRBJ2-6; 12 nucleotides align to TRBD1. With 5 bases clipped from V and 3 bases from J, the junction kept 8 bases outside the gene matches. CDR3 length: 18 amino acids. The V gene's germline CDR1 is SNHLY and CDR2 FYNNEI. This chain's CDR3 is CASSPGQGAGFGANVLTF. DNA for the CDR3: TGTGCCAGCAGTCCGGGACAGGGGGCAGGATTTGGGGCCAACGTCCTGACTTTC.

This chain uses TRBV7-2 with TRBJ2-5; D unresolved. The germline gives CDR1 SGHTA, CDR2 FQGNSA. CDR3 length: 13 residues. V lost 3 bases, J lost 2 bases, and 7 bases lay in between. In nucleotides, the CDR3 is TGTGCCAGCAGCTTTCACCGGCAAGAGACCCAGTACTTC. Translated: CASSFHRQETQYF. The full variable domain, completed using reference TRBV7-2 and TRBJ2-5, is GAGVSQSPSNKVTEKGKDVELRCDPISGHTALYWYRQSLGQGLEFLIYFQGNSAPDKSGLPSDRFSAERTGGSVSTLTIQRTQQEDSAVYLCASSFHRQETQYFGPGTRLLVL.